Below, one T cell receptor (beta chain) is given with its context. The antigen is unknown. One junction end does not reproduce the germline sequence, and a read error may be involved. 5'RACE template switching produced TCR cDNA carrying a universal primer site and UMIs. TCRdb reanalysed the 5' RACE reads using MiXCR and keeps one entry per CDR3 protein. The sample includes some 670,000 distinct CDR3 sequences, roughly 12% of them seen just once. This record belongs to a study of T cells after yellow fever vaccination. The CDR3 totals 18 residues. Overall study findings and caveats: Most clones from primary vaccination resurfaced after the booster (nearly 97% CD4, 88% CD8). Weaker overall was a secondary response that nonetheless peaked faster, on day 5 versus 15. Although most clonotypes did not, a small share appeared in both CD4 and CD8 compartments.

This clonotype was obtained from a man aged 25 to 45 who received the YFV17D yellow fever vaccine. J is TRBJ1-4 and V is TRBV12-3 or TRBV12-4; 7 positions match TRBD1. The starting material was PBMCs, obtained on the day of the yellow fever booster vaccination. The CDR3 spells CTSSLIGTSQGANEKLFF. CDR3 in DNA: TGTACCAGCAGTCTAATTGGGACGTCTCAGGGGGCTAATGAAAAACTGTTTTTT.